This T cell receptor beta chain emerged from a study of a mutant IDH1 vaccine in newly diagnosed glioma. In the study overall: Patients previously underwent radiotherapy, temozolomide, or both, and most underwent both. The study's findings and limits: Vaccine-induced immune responses occurred in 93.3% of patients.

The ends lost 3 bases at V and 3 bases at J; junction bases unmatched: 6. CDR1 and CDR2 (germline): MNHEY, SMNVEV (reference sequence). The CDR3 is made up of 15 amino acids. Of note for this clone: As yet, its antigen is unknown. The sample contains more than one DNA sequence encoding this CDR3.

Here immunoSEQ multiplex PCR was the method, and the copy in TCRdb shows in-frame clones only, minus some. The table has fewer than 30,000 clones, over 65% seen once. Indicated time point: week 35, safety follow-up. In the vaccine, a single dose held 300 ug of the mutant IDH1 20-mer peptide, along with topical imiquimod. Weeks 1, 3, 5, 7, 11, 15, 19 and 23 were when patients received their eight vaccinations. Donors harbored newly found WHO grade 3 or 4 IDH1-mutant, ATRX-lost astrocytomas. This receptor was taken from a man in his thirties or forties with glioma. Material: PBMCs, obtained from a glioma patient whose treatment included an IDH1 peptide vaccine. The rearrangement links TRBV27 to TRBJ2-7, with 9 bases that match TRBD1. The CDR3 loop reads CASSLRGQGFYEQYF. The CDR3 nucleotides are TGTGCCAGCAGTTTGAGGGGACAGGGTTTCTACGAGCAGTACTTC.